Here is one TCR beta chain with its context. The antigen is not known. The data were taken from a study of vaccination effects on CD4 cells after COVID-19. The repertoire was sequenced with immunoSEQ multiplex PCR; TCRdb's copy has only in-frame clones and lacks some. The repertoire has approximately 30,000 clones, approximately 70% of them found once; the top ten carry around 22%. Expansion of antigen-specific CD4+ T cells with viral peptide pools was carried out by the ViraFEST assay before sequencing. A roughly 10-day culture period preceded the isolation of CD4+ T cells. The vaccine recipients had no prior SARS-CoV-2 infection, with negative nucleocapsid antibodies. The length of the CDR3 is 13 residues. V lost 6 bases and J lost 6, with 13 bases in between. From germline, CDR1 is SGHNT and CDR2 YYREEE (reference sequence).

Sequencing was performed on CD4+ T cells from PBMCs cultured with HCoV-NL63 spike peptides, taken before COVID-19 vaccination. The J gene is TRBJ2-1, the V gene TRBV5-4; D might be TRBD1 (6 bases). This sequence was found in a human donor who received a COVID-19 vaccine. The chain's CDR3 is CASTQQGGNEQFF. CDR3 sequence (DNA): TGTGCCAGCACCCAACAGGGTGGCAATGAGCAGTTCTTC. The complete variable domain, with remaining parts taken from reference TRBV5-4 and TRBJ2-1, reads ETGVTQSPTHLIKTRGQQVTLRCSSQSGHNTVSWYQQALGQGPQFIFQYYREEENGRGNFPPRFSGLQFPNYSSELNVNALELDDSALYLCASTQQGGNEQFFGPGTRLTVL.